Presented here are 15 T cell receptor beta chains from one specimen sequenced in a study of T cells in Graves' hyperthyroidism and ophthalmopathy. The source material, RNA transcripts, was used to amplify TCR beta CDR3 regions. HTBI primers drove first-round RT-PCR of the TCR CDR3. TCRdb redid the calling of the multiplex PCR reads with MiXCR, one entry per CDR3 protein. The sample contains roughly 740,000 distinct CDR3 sequences, roughly 15% of which appear only once. Sequencing input: blood. The receptor set was obtained from a man between 18 and 35 years old with Graves' hyperthyroidism.

This clonotype was observed at least ten times. V usage is TRBV12-3 or TRBV12-4 and J usage is TRBJ2-3; 9 bases agree with TRBD2. After removal of 5 bases from V and 5 bases from J, the junction contained 8 bases not matched to a gene. CDR3 length equals 15 residues. The CDR3 here is CASSRFSGSGDTQYF. DNA for the CDR3: TGTGCCAGCAGTCGATTTAGCGGGAGTGGAGATACGCAGTATTTT.

The table lists this clonotype with many counts. The V gene is TRBV11-1, the J gene TRBJ1-1; 8 bases agree with TRBD1. CDR1 and CDR2 (germline): SGHAT, FQDESV (reference sequence). The junction had 9 bases not matched to a gene; V was cut back by 4 bases and J by 14 bases. CDR3 length: 12 amino acids. This CDR3 reads CASSSRQGLRFF. CDR3 bases: TGTGCCAGCAGCTCCAGACAGGGGCTCCGCTTCTTT.

This clonotype has ten or more counts. The V and J genes are TRBV29-1 and TRBJ2-1, with D tentatively TRBD2 (5 bases). V lost 3 bases to trimming and J lost 8 bases, with 17 bases between them. CDR1 is SQVTM, CDR2 ANQGSEA, per germline. The CDR3 extends over 14 amino acids. The CDR3 region is CSVEQRTFWDEQFF. The CDR3 DNA reads TGCAGCGTTGAGCAGCGGACCTTTTGGGATGAGCAGTTCTTC.

This sequence joins TRBV12-5 and TRBJ2-1, with D perhaps TRBD1 (5 bases). The ends were cut back, 9 bases at V and 7 bases at J, with 16 bases in the middle. Per the germline V gene, CDR1 is LGHNT and CDR2 is FRNRAP. The CDR3 is 13 residues long. The CDR3 DNA is TGTGCTAGCAGGGTTGATCGCGGAAATGAGCAGTTCTTC. Its protein product is CASRVDRGNEQFF.

The V and J genes are TRBV7-3 and TRBJ2-2; a possible D gene is TRBD1 (6 bases). Germline assignment: CDR1 SGHTA and CDR2 FQGTGA. The CDR3 sequence is 14 residues long. V lost 5 bases and J lost 1, with 8 bases in between. CDR3 residues: CASSGTLNTGELFF. The CDR3, as DNA: TGTGCCAGCAGCGGGACACTGAACACCGGGGAGCTGTTTTTT.

The rearrangement uses TRBV20-1 and TRBJ2-4, with 9 bases matching TRBD2. V lost 5 bases and J lost 6; bases outside the gene matches: 2. The CDR3 has 12 amino acids. Germline CDR1 DFQATT, CDR2 SNEGSKA (reference sequence). CDR3 coding DNA: TGCAGTGCTGGACTAGCGATAAACATTCAGTACTTC. Protein product: CSAGLAINIQYF.

J is TRBJ2-1 and V is TRBV11-3; no clear D gene. Trimming shortened V by 0 bases and J by 15 bases, and 12 bases separated the two germline ends. Germline loops: CDR1 SGHNT, CDR2 YENEEA. The CDR3 runs 12 residues. CDR3 DNA sequence: TGTGCCAGCAGCTTAGATCTTAGTAGATGGTTCTTC. Translation: CASSLDLSRWFF.

The chain carries TRBV7-9 and TRBJ2-7, with 9 bases identical to TRBD1. The CDR3 length is 16 residues. Germline loops: CDR1 SEHNR, CDR2 FQNEAQ (reference sequence). J was trimmed by 4 bases and V by 5 bases; bases with no gene match: 12. CDR3 loop: CASSLLGQGEEYEQYF. CDR3 nucleotide sequence: TGTGCCAGCAGCCTCTTGGGACAGGGAGAAGAGTACGAGCAGTACTTC. Variable domain in full (rest from reference TRBV7-9 and TRBJ2-7): DTGVSQNPRHKITKRGQNVTFRCDPISEHNRLYWYRQTLGQGPEFLTYFQNEAQLEKSRLLSDRFSAERPKGSFSTLEIQRTEQGDSAMYLCASSLLGQGEEYEQYFGPGTRLTVT.

In this sample, this clonotype turned up many times. The genes are TRBV20-1 and TRBJ1-1; D is unresolved. The CDR3 covers 15 residues. Germline-derived CDR1 and CDR2 are DFQATT and SNEGSKA (reference sequence). V lost 5 bases to trimming and J lost 3 bases, with 19 bases between them. The CDR3 here is CSAPEGGRADTEAFF. The CDR3 DNA is TGCAGTGCTCCCGAGGGAGGGCGGGCGGACACTGAAGCTTTCTTT.

The V call is TRBV7-3, the J call TRBJ2-7; the match to TRBD2 covers 13 bases. Germline values: CDR1 SGHTA, CDR2 FQGTGA. CDR3 size: 15 residues. V lost 3 bases and J lost 9; bases outside the gene matches: 8. The CDR3 region has the DNA TGTGCCAGCAGCTTGGATCGGACTAGCGGGAGCAGGCAGTACTTC. Translation: CASSLDRTSGSRQYF.

This clonotype appeared many times. The chain joins TRBV7-8 to TRBJ2-1, with D uncertain. Germline V gene data show CDR1 as SGHVS and CDR2 as FQNEAQ. The CDR3 contains 13 residues. V shed 5 bases and J shed 8 bases, with 13 bases lying between them. In DNA, the CDR3 is TGTGCCAGCAGCCCGGTTAATCTAGATGAGCAGTTCTTC. Amino acid sequence: CASSPVNLDEQFF.

V and J are TRBV2 and TRBJ2-7; perhaps TRBD2 as D (7 bases). Trimming shortened V by 6 bases and J by 7 bases, and 31 bases separated the two germline ends. The CDR3 has 18 amino acids. The V gene's germline CDR1 is SNHLY and CDR2 FYNNEI. This chain's CDR3 is CASSAEGGLYGSSWEQYF. The DNA of the CDR3 is TGTGCCAGCAGCGCGGAGGGGGGGTTATACGGGAGTTCATGGGAGCAGTACTTC.

CDR3 loop: CASSLYRWGRGYTEAFF. The CDR3 DNA reads as TGTGCCAGCAGCTTGTATCGGTGGGGCAGGGGTTACACTGAAGCTTTCTTT. The gene calls are TRBV5-5 and TRBJ1-1; D possibly corresponds to TRBD1 (6 bases). The V end lost 1 base, the J end lost 3 bases, and 19 bases lay between the germline ends. Germline lookup yields CDR1 SGHKS and CDR2 YYEKEE (reference sequence). The CDR3 spans 17 residues.

This clonotype was recorded a few times. The gene calls are TRBV7-2 and TRBJ2-7; D is undetermined. This CDR3 has 12 residues. Per the germline V gene, CDR1 is SGHTA and CDR2 is FQGNSA. V lost 5 bases to trimming and J lost 5 bases, with 10 bases between them. The CDR3 DNA follows: TGTGCCAGCAGCGAATACAGCGACGAGCAGTACTTC. Translation gives CASSEYSDEQYF. Variable domain in full (rest from reference TRBV7-2 and TRBJ2-7): GAGVSQSPSNKVTEKGKDVELRCDPISGHTALYWYRQSLGQGLEFLIYFQGNSAPDKSGLPSDRFSAERTGGSVSTLTIQRTQQEDSAVYLCASSEYSDEQYFGPGTRLTVT.

J is TRBJ1-5 and V is TRBV6-2 or TRBV6-3; D is possibly TRBD1 (6 bases). V shed 0 bases and J shed 3 bases, with 9 bases lying between them. This CDR3 spans 15 amino acids. The germline V gene has CDR1 MNHEY and CDR2 SVGEGT. The CDR3 spells CASSYSGQLNQPQHF. The CDR3 DNA reads TGTGCCAGCAGTTACTCCGGACAGCTCAATCAGCCCCAGCATTTT.